This is a list of T cell receptor beta chains from one sample in a study of OX40 agonist ivuxolimab in advanced cancers. Produced via immunoSEQ multiplex PCR; TCRdb's table is partial and in-frame only. This repertoire shows approximately 20,000 clones, about four fifths found once; its top ten account for roughly a sixth. The sequenced sample was CD4+ or CD8+ T cells sorted from blood, obtained in a trial of the OX40 agonist ivuxolimab. The receptor set was obtained from an adult with an advanced solid tumor such as melanoma, head and neck, liver or kidney cancer. Each CDR3 is given with its conserved first and last residue. The D gene is left open where the match is weak. Clone size is shown for a subset of rows, as once, few, many or a class of expanded clone.

V gene	clone size	CDR3 length	J gene	D gene	CDR3 DNA	CDR3 protein
TRBV30	NA	16	TRBJ2-1	NA	TGTGCCTGGAGTGTACTTAGGGGGGGGTCCTACAATGAGCAGTTCTTC	CAWSVLRGGSYNEQFF
TRBV30	NA	13	TRBJ2-7	NA	TGTGCCTGGAGTCCCGGACACCAGTACGAGCAGTACTTC	CAWSPGHQYEQYF
TRBV7-9	medium-sized	12	TRBJ2-7	NA	TGTGCCAGCAGCTTCGATACGCTCGAGCAGTACTTC	CASSFDTLEQYF
TRBV7-8	medium-sized	17	TRBJ1-5	TRBD1	TGTGCCAGCAGCTCGTCAGCCGGGACAGGGATTAATCAGCCCCAGCATTTT	CASSSSAGTGINQPQHF
TRBV6-1	once	14	TRBJ2-7	TRBD1	TGTGCCAGCGTACCCGGGACAGGGGACTACGAGCAGTACTTC	CASVPGTGDYEQYF
TRBV2	NA	14	TRBJ1-5	NA	TGTGCCAGCAGTGAAGGTCCCGGGGGTCAGCCCCAGCATTTT	CASSEGPGGQPQHF
TRBV14	NA	15	TRBJ2-6	NA	TGTGCCAGCAGCCTCTGGGGAGCTGGGGCCAACGTCCTGACTTTC	CASSLWGAGANVLTF
TRBV12-1	NA	16	TRBJ2-3	NA	TGTGCCAGCAGCGGCTCCCAGCGGGGGGGGGCCGATACGCAGTATTTT	CASSGSQRGGADTQYF
TRBV7-8	NA	20	TRBJ2-2	TRBD1	TGTGCCAGCAGCTTAGCTTTCCCATTGAATACAGGGGGCGAGACCGGGGAGCTGTTTTTT	CASSLAFPLNTGGETGELFF
TRBV7-9	few	14	TRBJ2-7	TRBD1	TGTGCCAGCAGCTTAGCGGGACAGCCCTACGAGCAGTACTTC	CASSLAGQPYEQYF
TRBV14	NA	14	TRBJ2-7	NA	TGTGCCAGCAGTCCCGGGACGGCCACCTACGAGCAGTACTTC	CASSPGTATYEQYF
TRBV13	medium-sized	18	TRBJ2-3	TRBD2	TGTGCCAGCAGCTTCAGTCGCCGGGGGGGCCATAGCACAGATACGCAGTATTTT	CASSFSRRGGHSTDTQYF
TRBV5-1	NA	19	TRBJ2-4	TRBD2	TGCGCCAGCAGCTTGGCCGAAGCGGGAGGGCCCGGTGCCAAAAACATTCAGTACTTC	CASSLAEAGGPGAKNIQYF
TRBV7-7	NA	16	TRBJ1-6	NA	TGTGCCAGCAGCAAAAAACTACAGGGTAACAATTCACCCCTCCACTTT	CASSKKLQGNNSPLHF
TRBV4-1	NA	14	TRBJ2-7	NA	TGCGCCAGCAGCCAAGATCCCTCAGGCTGGGAGCAGTACTTC	CASSQDPSGWEQYF
TRBV4-3	NA	14	TRBJ1-1	NA	TGCGCCAGCAGCCAAGTTGAACAGAACACTGAAGCTTTCTTT	CASSQVEQNTEAFF
TRBV19	few	17	TRBJ2-4	TRBD1	TGTGCCCCACTACGTGATGGAGACAGGGTGGCCAAAAACATTCAGTACTTC	CAPLRDGDRVAKNIQYF
TRBV9	NA	14	TRBJ1-1	NA	TGTGCCAGCAGCGTAGTTGTTCAGGAGACTGAAGCTTTCTTT	CASSVVVQETEAFF
TRBV5-5	NA	14	TRBJ1-1	NA	TGTGCCAGCAGCCAACTAGGACAGAACACTGAAGCTTTCTTT	CASSQLGQNTEAFF
TRBV6-5	NA	16	TRBJ2-1	NA	TGTGCCAGCAGTTCCCGACAGGGTTGGGGACTCGATGAGCAGTTCTTC	CASSSRQGWGLDEQFF
TRBV19	NA	13	TRBJ2-7	NA	TGTGCCAGTAGTGGGACCCCCCCGGACGAGCAGTACTTC	CASSGTPPDEQYF
TRBV19	NA	15	TRBJ2-7	NA	TGTGCCAGTAGTATAGGGCAGGGGAGCTCCTACGAGCAGTACTTC	CASSIGQGSSYEQYF
TRBV27	NA	14	TRBJ2-1	NA	TGTGCCAGCAGCTTGGGCACCGGGACCAATGAGCAGTTCTTC	CASSLGTGTNEQFF
TRBV28	few	18	TRBJ2-2	TRBD1	TGTGCCAGCAGTTCCCACCAACCCCTCAGGGGGCTGGCCGGGGAGCTGTTTTTT	CASSSHQPLRGLAGELFF
TRBV27	NA	14	TRBJ2-5	NA	TGTGCCAGCAGTTCTCCGCAGGGAGCAGAGACCCAGTACTTC	CASSSPQGAETQYF
TRBV9	once	15	TRBJ1-2	NA	TGTGCCAGCAGCACCACGGGACTTCCTAACTATGGCTACACCTTC	CASSTTGLPNYGYTF
TRBV11-2	NA	15	TRBJ1-4	NA	TGTGCCAGCAGCTCCGACCTTGCAACTAATGAAAAACTGTTTTTT	CASSSDLATNEKLFF
TRBV11-2	NA	16	TRBJ2-6	NA	TGTGCCAGCAGCTTATCAAAAGTCCCGGGGGCCAACGTCCTGACTTTC	CASSLSKVPGANVLTF
TRBV7-2	NA	16	TRBJ1-3	NA	TGTGCCAGCAGCTTAGTGGGAGGTCAGACTGGAAACACCATATATTTT	CASSLVGGQTGNTIYF
TRBV11-2	NA	14	TRBJ2-7	TRBD2	TGTGCCAGCAGCTTAAATGCGGGAGCCTACGAGCAGTACTTC	CASSLNAGAYEQYF
TRBV27	NA	13	TRBJ2-7	NA	TGTGCCAGCCCCTGGGTAGAGGGGGACGAGCAGTACTTC	CASPWVEGDEQYF
TRBV6-5	few	14	TRBJ2-1	TRBD2	TGTGCCAGCAGTTCTCCAGCGGGAGGGCATGAGCAGTTCTTC	CASSSPAGGHEQFF
TRBV29-1	NA	14	TRBJ2-3	NA	TGCAGCGTTGAATGGGGGAATGACCCAGATACGCAGTATTTT	CSVEWGNDPDTQYF
TRBV23-1	NA	18	TRBJ2-7	TRBD1	TGCGCCATATCCCATGTTGGGAAATTCTGTACAGGGGGGTACGAGCAGTACTTC	CAISHVGKFCTGGYEQYF
TRBV5-6	NA	10	TRBJ2-3	NA	TGTGCCAGCGGCAGTGGTACGCAGTATTTT	CASGSGTQYF